The entry below describes one TCR beta chain. These data come from a study of blood T cell repertoires in COVID-19. Study-level background: In each case, the material was cDNA or gDNA derived from T cells, B-cell-depleted T cells, or PBMCs.

Original data processing: Reference gene primer amplification yielded estimated nucleated cell counts. The method was immunoSEQ multiplex PCR; TCRdb's version includes in-frame clones alone and lacks a portion of them. V, J and clone size reflect that table, while D and trimming were determined from the DNA. The sample lists about 370,000 clones; 75% to 90% were seen once. The CDR3 is made up of 19 amino acids. CDR1 is LNHNV, CDR2 YYDKDF, per germline (reference sequence). The V and J ends lost 3 bases and 0 bases, in that order; junction bases with no gene match: 10. The genes are TRBV15 and TRBJ2-6, with 8 bases matching TRBD1. Sequenced input: PBMCs or T cells enriched from blood (not recorded which). This receptor was obtained from a man aged 18 to 30 who had recovered from COVID-19. The CDR3 here is CATSSYHGQGSSGANVLTF. CDR3 coding DNA: TGTGCCACCAGCAGTTACCACGGACAGGGCAGCTCTGGGGCCAACGTCCTGACTTTC.